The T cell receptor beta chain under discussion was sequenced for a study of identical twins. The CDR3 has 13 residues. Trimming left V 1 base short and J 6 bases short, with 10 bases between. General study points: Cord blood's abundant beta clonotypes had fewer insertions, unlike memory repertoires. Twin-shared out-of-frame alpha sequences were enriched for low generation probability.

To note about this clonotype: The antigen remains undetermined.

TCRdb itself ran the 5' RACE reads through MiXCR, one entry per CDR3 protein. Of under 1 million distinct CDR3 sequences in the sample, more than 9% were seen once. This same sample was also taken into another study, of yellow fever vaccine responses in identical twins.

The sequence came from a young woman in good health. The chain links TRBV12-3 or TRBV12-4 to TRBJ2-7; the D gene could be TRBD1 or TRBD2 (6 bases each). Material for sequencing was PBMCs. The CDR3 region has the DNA TGTGCCAGCAGTTTAGGGAGGGGGTCCGAGCAGTACTTC. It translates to CASSLGRGSEQYF.